This T cell receptor (beta chain) came from a study of immune cell composition in non-small cell lung cancer. Sequencing was performed with immunoSEQ multiplex PCR; in TCRdb, only in-frame clones are kept and a portion is missing. This sample has roughly 14,000 clones, with roughly 66% found just once. The material sequenced was lung tumor tissue. The receptor was isolated from a human donor with non-small cell lung cancer.

This CDR3 reads CASSFGQGPFPLHF. The CDR3 DNA is TGTGCCAGCAGCTTCGGACAGGGGCCCTTCCCCCTCCACTTT. V usage is TRBV7-3 and J usage is TRBJ1-6; 9 nucleotides align to TRBD1. Germline CDR1 is SGHTA and CDR2 is FQGTGA. V dropped 3 bases and J dropped 13; count of bases not matched to a gene: 7. The CDR3 spans 14 residues.